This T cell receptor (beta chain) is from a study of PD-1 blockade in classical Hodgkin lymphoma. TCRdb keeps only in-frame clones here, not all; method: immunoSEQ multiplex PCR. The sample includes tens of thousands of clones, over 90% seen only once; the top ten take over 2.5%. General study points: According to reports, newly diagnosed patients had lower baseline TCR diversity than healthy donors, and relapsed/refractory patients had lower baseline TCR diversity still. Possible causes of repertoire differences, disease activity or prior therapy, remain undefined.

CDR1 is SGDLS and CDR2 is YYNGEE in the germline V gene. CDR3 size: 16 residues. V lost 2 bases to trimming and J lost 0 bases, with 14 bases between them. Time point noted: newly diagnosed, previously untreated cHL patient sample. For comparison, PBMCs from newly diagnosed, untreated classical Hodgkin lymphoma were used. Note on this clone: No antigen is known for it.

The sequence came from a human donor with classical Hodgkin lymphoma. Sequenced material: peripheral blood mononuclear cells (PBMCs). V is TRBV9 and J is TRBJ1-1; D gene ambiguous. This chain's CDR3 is CASSVYGEAMNTEAFF. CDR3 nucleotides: TGTGCCAGCAGCGTTTATGGGGAAGCCATGAACACTGAAGCTTTCTTT.